These 16 T cell receptor beta chains were all obtained from the same sample, sequenced in a study of CD8 T cells in Susac syndrome. Random hexamers were used to reverse transcribe 0.5 to 1 ug of RNA. MiXCR, run by TCRdb on the immunoSEQ multiplex PCR reads, gives a single entry per CDR3 protein. This table holds roughly 190,000 distinct CDR3 sequences, approximately 95% found once. Sequenced input: CD8+ T cells from PBMCs. The receptors here all came from a human donor with Susac syndrome.

The chain is built from TRBV7-9 and TRBJ1-2, with 8 positions matching TRBD1. Germline trimming cut 0 bases from V and 6 bases from J; bases unmatched to any gene: 0. This CDR3 region has 13 residues. Germline values: CDR1 SEHNR, CDR2 FQNEAQ (reference sequence). The CDR3, as DNA: TGTGCCAGCAGCTTAGCACAGGGGGATGGCTACACCTTC. This gives the protein CASSLAQGDGYTF.

The chain recombines TRBV3-1 with TRBJ2-5; D remains unclear. Germline V gene sequence: CDR1 LGHDT, CDR2 YNNKEL (reference sequence). V was cut by 6 bases and J by 2 bases, with 10 bases left in between. The CDR3 length is 13 residues. CDR3 residues: CASRKARQETQYF. In DNA form, the CDR3 reads TGTGCCAGCAGGAAAGCTAGGCAAGAGACCCAGTACTTC.

The V call is TRBV9, the J call TRBJ2-3; no firm D call. The CDR3 contains 12 residues. The ends were cut back, 0 bases at V and 2 bases at J, with 1 base in the middle. Germline CDR1 reads SGDLS; CDR2 reads YYNGEE. This chain's CDR3 is CASSVATDTQYF. The CDR3 DNA sequence: TGTGCCAGCAGCGTAGCCACAGATACGCAGTATTTT.

This rearrangement joins TRBV3-1 to TRBJ2-7, with a weak D call TRBD2 (6 bases). V dropped 0 bases and J dropped 3 bases, with 12 bases sitting between them. This CDR3 contains 15 residues. Germline loops: CDR1 LGHDT, CDR2 YNNKEL (reference sequence). The CDR3 protein is CASSQERLEYYEQYF. Written as DNA, the CDR3 is TGTGCCAGCAGCCAAGAGCGACTAGAATACTACGAGCAGTACTTC.

The DNA for the CDR3 is TGCAGCGCGACACTAGCGGGAGGGCTAGAGCAGTTCTTC. Amino acids: CSATLAGGLEQFF. The chain links TRBV29-1 to TRBJ2-1; the match to TRBD2 covers 13 bases. CDR1 and CDR2 (germline): SQVTM, ANQGSEA. The V gene end was trimmed by 7 bases and the J gene end by 10 bases; junction bases not matched to a gene: 7. The CDR3 length is 13 residues.

The genes are TRBV5-6 and TRBJ1-1, with 7 bases aligning to TRBD1. J was trimmed by 6 bases and V by 5 bases; bases with no gene match: 4. Germline V gives CDR1 SGHDT, CDR2 YYEEEE. The CDR3 spans 12 residues. The CDR3 loop is CASRTQGAEAFF. CDR3 coding DNA: TGTGCCAGCAGAACTCAGGGGGCTGAAGCTTTCTTT.

The rearrangement links TRBV28 to TRBJ2-5; a possible D gene is TRBD1 (6 bases). Germline CDR1 reads MDHEN; CDR2 reads SYDVKM. Trimming took 6 bases from V and 5 from J, leaving 22 bases between them. The CDR3 length is 16 residues. The CDR3 bases are TGTGCCAGCAGCACTACTACACAGGGCAGACCGGAGACCCAGTACTTC. Protein product: CASSTTTQGRPETQYF.

The V call is TRBV6-6, the J call TRBJ2-1; possible D gene TRBD1, 6 bases. This CDR3 spans 14 amino acids. Trimming stripped 1 base from V and 4 bases from J, with 8 bases between. The germline V gene has CDR1 MNHNY and CDR2 SVGAGI (reference sequence). The CDR3 is CASSYWDKYNEQFF. CDR3 DNA sequence: TGTGCCAGCAGTTACTGGGACAAATACAATGAGCAGTTCTTC.

The chain recombines TRBV6-5 with TRBJ2-3, with D perhaps matching TRBD2 (7 bases). Per germline, CDR1 MNHEY and CDR2 SVGAGI. This CDR3 region has 15 residues. The V end was cut by 0 bases, the J end by 5 bases, with 12 bases between. Here the CDR3 DNA reads TGTGCCAGCAGTTACTCGGGGGGGCAGGGAGATACGCAGTATTTT. Amino acids: CASSYSGGQGDTQYF.

The chain's CDR3 is CSARPTGTTYTSSYEQYF. CDR3 nucleotide sequence: TGCAGTGCTAGGCCCACCGGGACTACATACACGAGCTCCTACGAGCAGTACTTC. This sequence joins TRBV20-1 and TRBJ2-7; 7 bases are shared with TRBD2. J lost 0 bases, V lost 3 bases, and 17 bases had no gene match. CDR1 and CDR2 from the germline V gene are DFQATT and SNEGSKA (reference sequence). There are 18 residues in the CDR3.

This chain connects TRBV27 to TRBJ2-5; 12 nucleotides line up with TRBD2. V trimming: 5 bases; J trimming: 4 bases; junction bases outside the gene matches: 8. The germline gives CDR1 MNHEY, CDR2 SMNVEV (reference sequence). This CDR3 is built from 16 residues. CDR3 nucleotides: TGTGCCAGCAGTCGTGGACTAGCGGGAATTCTAGAGACCCAGTACTTC. Translated, it gives CASSRGLAGILETQYF.

The chain uses TRBV3-1 and TRBJ1-5; D is possibly TRBD1 (6 bases). Germline V gives CDR1 LGHDT, CDR2 YNNKEL (reference sequence). V was pared by 7 bases and J by 1 base, with 17 bases between. CDR3 length: 16 residues. The CDR3 DNA reads TGTGCCAGCACCCCCGTCGGACAGAGAAGCAATCAGCCCCAGCATTTT. It is translated as CASTPVGQRSNQPQHF.

The chain uses TRBV9 and TRBJ2-7; D is tentatively TRBD1 or TRBD2 (5 bases each). Germline V gene data show CDR1 as SGDLS and CDR2 as YYNGEE. The CDR3 runs to 15 residues. Trimming removed 3 bases from V and 0 bases from J, with 13 bases in between. The DNA for the CDR3 is TGTGCCAGCAGCGGACCCGGGACCCACTCCTACGAGCAGTACTTC. Its protein product is CASSGPGTHSYEQYF.

The rearrangement uses TRBV28 and TRBJ2-3; no reliable D call. The CDR3 covers 12 residues. The germline V gene has CDR1 MDHEN and CDR2 SYDVKM. V dropped 6 bases and J dropped 5 bases, with 9 bases sitting between them. The CDR3 reads CASSLLRDTQYF. The CDR3 DNA reads as TGTGCCAGCAGCCTGTTGAGAGATACGCAGTATTTT.

This chain links TRBV6-5 with TRBJ2-3; no clear D gene. CDR3 size: 14 residues. Germline V gives CDR1 MNHEY, CDR2 SVGAGI. V was shortened by 0 bases and J by 5 bases, with 9 bases between the two germline ends. The CDR3 region has the DNA TGTGCCAGCAGTTACTCCCGAGGTATAGATACGCAGTATTTT. Its protein product is CASSYSRGIDTQYF.

This rearrangement joins TRBV4-1 to TRBJ1-4; no reliable D call. Trimming pared 1 base from V and 7 bases from J, leaving 10 bases between. The CDR3 is 14 amino acids. Germline values: CDR1 MGHRA, CDR2 YSYEKL. The CDR3 loop is CASSQGSGLEKLFF. The DNA of the CDR3 is TGCGCCAGCAGCCAAGGGTCAGGTCTTGAAAAACTGTTTTTT.